These 30 T cell receptor beta chains share one sample of origin, sequenced in a study of T cell repertoires in cytomegalovirus infection. MiXCR, run by TCRdb on the reads, gives a single entry per CDR3 protein. The sample has around 300,000 distinct CDR3 sequences; roughly 25% are singletons. These receptors are not linked to any known antigen. The sample here was cultured PBMCs, taken from culture after CMV antigen stimulation. These receptors all stem from a human donor in good health (CMV status not recorded). Some clones in this sample may be carry-over from other donors' samples.

This clonotype came up a few times. V gene TRBV5-1 combines with J gene TRBJ2-5, with TRBD2 matching 9 bases. The V gene end was trimmed by 4 bases and the J gene end by 3 bases; junction bases not matched to a gene: 10. Per the germline V gene, CDR1 is SGHRS and CDR2 is YFSETQ. This CDR3 spans 16 amino acids. The DNA for the CDR3 is TGCGCCAGCAGCCTACGTGGCGGGACTAGCAAAGAGACCCAGTACTTC. Its protein is CASSLRGGTSKETQYF.

The chain couples TRBV20-1 to TRBJ2-5, with TRBD2 matching 12 bases. CDR3 length: 15 amino acids. The J segment lost 5 bases and the V segment lost 5 bases, leaving 9 bases of the junction unmatched. The germline gives CDR1 DFQATT, CDR2 SNEGSKA (reference sequence). The CDR3 loop is CSAEWTSGIGETQYF. The CDR3 nucleotides are TGCAGTGCTGAATGGACTAGCGGGATCGGTGAGACCCAGTACTTC.

The chain has TRBV27 and TRBJ1-6; TRBD1 aligns across 12 bases. The CDR3 covers 15 residues. Trimming removed 10 bases from V and 6 bases from J; junction bases left unmatched: 7. The germline gives CDR1 MNHEY, CDR2 SMNVEV (reference sequence). This CDR3 is CATKPGQGANSPLHF. CDR3 nucleotides: TGTGCCACCAAACCGGGACAGGGGGCTAATTCACCCCTCCACTTT.

This clonotype occurred a few times. This rearrangement joins TRBV12-3 or TRBV12-4 to TRBJ2-7; D remains ambiguous. The CDR3 has 14 amino acids. Between the trimmed V and J ends, which lost 8 bases and 3 bases, there was a span of 17 bases. As DNA, the CDR3 is TGTGCCAGCTCTCTTGGGGATGCACTCTACGAGCAGTACGTC. Its protein product is CASSLGDALYEQYV.

In this sample, this clonotype turned up many times. V usage is TRBV7-8 and J usage is TRBJ2-6; 9 nucleotides agree with TRBD2. V was clipped by 5 bases and J by 4 bases; unmatched bases: 0. CDR1 is SGHVS, CDR2 FQNEAQ, per germline. The CDR3 contains 14 residues. The CDR3 reads CASSGLAGANVLTF. DNA of the CDR3: TGTGCCAGCAGCGGACTAGCGGGGGCCAACGTCCTGACTTTC.

This clonotype was detected only a few times. The chain recombines TRBV20-1 with TRBJ1-5; D call uncertain. The germline V gene encodes CDR1 DFQATT and CDR2 SNEGSKA (reference sequence). The CDR3 runs to 13 residues. With 1 base removed from V and 9 bases from J, the gap between germline ends came to 13 bases. CDR3: CSARVQTGGPQHF. The CDR3 DNA reads as TGCAGTGCTAGAGTTCAAACCGGTGGGCCCCAGCATTTT.

This clonotype was recorded at least ten times. The chain has TRBV7-6 and TRBJ1-5; no definite D call. Germline V gene sequence: CDR1 SGHVS, CDR2 FNYEAQ. The ends were cut back, 4 bases at V and 2 bases at J, with 12 bases in the middle. This CDR3 is 15 amino acids long. The CDR3, as DNA: TGTGCCAGCAGCTCACAAGAGGAGGGCAATCAGCCCCAGCATTTT. Amino acids: CASSSQEEGNQPQHF.

This sequence joins TRBV6-2 or TRBV6-3 and TRBJ2-3, with 7 bases that match TRBD2. The germline V gene has CDR1 MNHEY and CDR2 SVGEGT. This CDR3 comprises 14 residues. V gave up 5 bases and J gave up 1 base; unmatched junction bases: 3. CDR3 coding DNA: TGTGCCAGCAGTCCCGCGGGGGGCACAGATACGCAGTATTTT. Residues: CASSPAGGTDTQYF.

V gene TRBV7-2 combines with J gene TRBJ2-1; 9 positions match TRBD2. Trimming at V came to 5 bases and at J to 10 bases, leaving 12 bases not matched to a gene. Looked up from germline, CDR1 is SGHTA and CDR2 is FQGNSA. This CDR3 is built from 15 residues. CDR3: CASSEFVAGVGEQFF. Here the CDR3 DNA reads TGTGCCAGCAGCGAGTTCGTAGCGGGAGTTGGCGAGCAGTTCTTC. The full variable domain, in which reference TRBV7-2 and TRBJ2-1 provide the parts outside the CDR3, is GAGVSQSPSNKVTEKGKDVELRCDPISGHTALYWYRQSLGQGLEFLIYFQGNSAPDKSGLPSDRFSAERTGGSVSTLTIQRTQQEDSAVYLCASSEFVAGVGEQFFGPGTRLTVL.

The table lists this clonotype with many counts. The rearrangement uses TRBV7-2 and TRBJ1-5; TRBD1 aligns across 8 bases. The germline V gene encodes CDR1 SGHTA and CDR2 FQGNSA. The CDR3 loop spans 14 amino acids. V was pared by 3 bases and J by 3 bases, with 1 base of the junction left unmatched. This CDR3 reads CASSFQGANQPQHF. DNA for the CDR3: TGTGCCAGCAGCTTCCAGGGGGCCAATCAGCCCCAGCATTTT.

The V call is TRBV7-6, the J call TRBJ2-7; TRBD2 aligns across 11 bases. Germline V gene data show CDR1 as SGHVS and CDR2 as FNYEAQ. The ends lost 1 base at V and 3 bases at J; junction bases unmatched: 2. The CDR3 has 15 residues. CDR3 DNA: TGTGCCAGCAGCTTAGGCGGGACTAGCGGCTACGAGCAGTACTTC. Amino acids: CASSLGGTSGYEQYF.

This clonotype was counted only a few times. This chain uses TRBV4-1 with TRBJ2-2; D possibly corresponds to TRBD2 (5 bases). Germline V gene data show CDR1 as MGHRA and CDR2 as YSYEKL. V gave up 3 bases and J gave up 7 bases, with 12 bases separating them. The CDR3 spans 14 residues. This CDR3 reads CASSHGLDNGELFF. CDR3 nucleotide sequence: TGCGCCAGCAGCCACGGACTGGATAACGGGGAGCTGTTTTTT.

The chain recombines TRBV20-1 with TRBJ2-5; D may be TRBD2 (6 bases). Trimming took off 3 bases at V and 5 bases at J, with 25 bases between the two ends. The V gene's germline CDR1 is DFQATT and CDR2 SNEGSKA (reference sequence). The length of the CDR3 is 17 residues. The CDR3 spells CSASPLRAAGRYETQYF. CDR3 in DNA: TGCAGTGCTAGCCCATTGCGGGCAGCGGGCCGCTACGAGACCCAGTACTTC.

This clonotype has a single count. The chain combines TRBV29-1 with TRBJ1-4; maybe TRBD1 (5 bases). The CDR3 totals 15 residues. Germline CDR1 and CDR2: SQVTM and ANQGSEA. Trimming removed 0 bases at V and 1 base at J, with 9 bases between. DNA of the CDR3: TGCAGCGTTGAAGAGTTGGGGGGAACTAATGAAAAACTGTTTTTT. Residues: CSVEELGGTNEKLFF.

Ten or more counts support this clonotype. The V call is TRBV14, the J call TRBJ2-3, with D hard to call. CDR3 size: 13 residues. From germline, CDR1 is SGHDN and CDR2 FVKESK. Trimming shortened V by 3 bases and J by 4 bases, and 8 bases separated the two germline ends. In nucleotides, the CDR3 is TGTGCCAGCAGCCAGGCTAGGGCAGATACGCAGTATTTT. Its translation: CASSQARADTQYF.

The CDR3 reads CASLRGEYTDTQYF. CDR3 coding DNA: TGTGCCAGCTTACGGGGCGAGTACACAGATACGCAGTATTTT. This sequence joins TRBV6-2 or TRBV6-3 and TRBJ2-3; tentatively, D is TRBD1 or TRBD2 (5 bases each). This CDR3 contains 14 residues. Germline V CDR1 and CDR2: MNHEY, SVGEGT. Trimming cost V 8 bases and J 2 bases, with 14 bases left between them.

This clonotype turned up a few times. This sequence joins TRBV7-6 and TRBJ2-3; D unclear. This CDR3 contains 14 residues. Germline V lookup: CDR1 SGHVS, CDR2 FNYEAQ. The V and J ends lost 5 bases and 0 bases respectively, with 9 bases between them. The CDR3: CASSLETSTDTQYF. The CDR3 DNA reads TGTGCCAGCAGCCTCGAGACTAGCACAGATACGCAGTATTTT.

The V gene is TRBV4-3, the J gene TRBJ2-3, with TRBD2 identical over 11 bases. The V gene end was trimmed by 6 bases and the J gene end by 3 bases; junction bases not matched to a gene: 5. Looked up from germline, CDR1 is LGHNA and CDR2 is YSLEER. The CDR3 runs 15 residues. The CDR3 loop is CASRALAGGTDTQYF. CDR3 DNA sequence: TGCGCCAGCAGAGCCCTAGCGGGAGGTACAGATACGCAGTATTTT.

CDR3 in DNA: TGTGCCAGTAGCACCCCAGGGGGGAACACTAACACTGAAGCTTTCTTT. It specifies CASSTPGGNTNTEAFF. The rearrangement links TRBV19 to TRBJ1-1, with 7 bases aligning to TRBD1. Per germline, CDR1 LNHDA and CDR2 SQIVND (reference sequence). Trimming took 6 bases from V and 2 from J; bases not matched to a gene: 12. The CDR3 spans 16 residues.

The chain carries TRBV14 and TRBJ2-1, with TRBD2 identical over 16 bases. The CDR3 is 17 amino acids. The germline gives CDR1 SGHDN, CDR2 FVKESK. Trimming at V came to 3 bases and at J to 8 bases, leaving 7 bases not matched to a gene. In DNA, the CDR3 is TGTGCCAGCAGCCACGGGACTAGCGGGAGGGCCGACGATGAGCAGTTCTTC. This translates into CASSHGTSGRADDEQFF.

This clonotype was detected ten times or more. The chain recombines TRBV12-3 or TRBV12-4 with TRBJ1-1; D remains unclear. The CDR3 runs to 14 residues. The ends were cut back, 7 bases at V and 0 bases at J, with 12 bases in the middle. The CDR3 region has the DNA TGTGCCAGCATCCCTCAGCCCATGAACACTGAAGCTTTCTTT. Translating gives CASIPQPMNTEAFF.

A few counts support this clonotype. The V call is TRBV20-1, the J call TRBJ1-2; TRBD1 might be the D (5 bases). The CDR3 contains 12 residues. Between the trimmed V and J ends, which lost 7 bases and 3 bases, there was a span of 12 bases. The germline CDR1 and CDR2 sequences are DFQATT and SNEGSKA (reference sequence). CDR3 residues: CSGGPGDYGYTF. Written as DNA, the CDR3 is TGCAGTGGGGGCCCCGGGGACTATGGCTACACCTTC.

This clonotype was counted many times. The rearrangement joins TRBV7-8 to TRBJ2-7; 9 bases are shared with TRBD1. Germline CDR1 SGHVS, CDR2 FQNEAQ. The CDR3 spans 14 residues. With V trimmed by 2 bases and J by 2 bases, 1 base remained unmatched. This CDR3 is CASSLRQGAYEQYF. The CDR3 region has the DNA TGTGCCAGCAGCTTAAGACAGGGGGCCTACGAGCAGTACTTC.

This clonotype has more than one count but fewer than ten. The chain uses TRBV24-1 and TRBJ2-3; a weak D match, TRBD2 (6 bases). The CDR3 spans 17 residues. From germline, CDR1 is KGHDR and CDR2 SFDVKD. Trimming took off 4 bases at V and 0 bases at J, with 16 bases between the two ends. The CDR3 is CATSDTQVAESTDTQYF. The CDR3 coding sequence is TGTGCCACCAGTGACACTCAAGTAGCGGAAAGCACAGATACGCAGTATTTT.

This clonotype was observed a few times. The V and J genes are TRBV12-3 or TRBV12-4 and TRBJ1-2, with D possibly TRBD1 on 5 matching bases. V dropped 4 bases and J dropped 8 bases, with 17 bases sitting between them. This CDR3 has 14 amino acids. The CDR3 loop is CASSSGTEGLGYTF. In DNA form, the CDR3 reads TGTGCCAGCAGTTCCGGGACGGAGGGATTAGGCTACACCTTC.

The sample holds a few counts of this clonotype. The chain is built from TRBV6-5 and TRBJ1-1; 9 nucleotides match TRBD1. Germline loops: CDR1 MNHEY, CDR2 SVGAGI. J was trimmed by 5 bases and V by 2 bases; bases with no gene match: 6. The CDR3 covers 15 residues. The CDR3 spells CASSYAGTGKTEAFF. In DNA, the CDR3 is TGTGCCAGCAGTTACGCCGGGACAGGGAAAACTGAAGCTTTCTTT.

The chain recombines TRBV19 with TRBJ2-1; the match to TRBD2 covers 9 bases. This CDR3 comprises 15 residues. Germline assignment: CDR1 LNHDA and CDR2 SQIVND (reference sequence). The V and J ends lost 2 bases and 8 bases, in that order; junction bases with no gene match: 7. CDR3 amino acids: CASSIISGRVYEQFF. Here the CDR3 DNA reads TGTGCCAGTAGTATAATTAGCGGGAGAGTCTATGAGCAGTTCTTC.

This clonotype was seen many times. The chain uses TRBV7-2 and TRBJ1-6; D not certain. The CDR3 consists of 13 residues. Trimming took off 1 base at V and 10 bases at J, with 8 bases between the two ends. Per the germline V gene, CDR1 is SGHTA and CDR2 is FQGNSA. The CDR3 reads CASSLGPISPLHF. The CDR3 bases are TGTGCCAGCAGCTTAGGCCCGATCTCACCCCTCCACTTT.

The genes are TRBV6-2 or TRBV6-3 and TRBJ2-3; unclear D gene. The CDR3 is 14 residues long. CDR1 is MNHEY, CDR2 SVGEGT, per germline. V dropped 0 bases and J dropped 6 bases, with 10 bases sitting between them. CDR3 in DNA: TGTGCCAGCAGTTACTCGCGCCCTATTGATACGCAGTATTTT. This gives the protein CASSYSRPIDTQYF.

The chain carries TRBV9 and TRBJ2-3; TRBD2 agrees at 10 bases. V shed 0 bases, J shed 3 bases, and the junction held 4 bases outside the gene matches. CDR3 length: 16 residues. Germline V lookup: CDR1 SGDLS, CDR2 YYNGEE. The DNA of the CDR3 is TGTGCCAGCAGCGTAGGATCTAGCGGGAGTACAGATACGCAGTATTTT. The encoded protein is CASSVGSSGSTDTQYF.